This T cell receptor beta chain was captured in a study of cytomegalovirus exposure and HLA in healthy donors. Study-level points and caveats: A later analysis linked a missense variant in DCLRE1C to the trimming of TCR beta V and J genes. Immune exposure information available was restricted to CMV serostatus.

Primers for the PCR totalled 60 Vbeta and 13 Jbeta. Profiled with immunoSEQ multiplex PCR; TCRdb holds only in-frame clones, not every one. The sample shows over 150,000 clones, about 83% of them seen only once. As for this clone: Its antigen is still unknown.

This CDR3 is 16 amino acids long. The germline V gene encodes CDR1 SGHTA and CDR2 FQGTGA. The junction had 9 bases not matched to a gene; V was cut back by 6 bases and J by 5 bases. Specimen: PBMCs. The receptor's source is a woman in her 30s in good health and CMV-seronegative. The chain has TRBV7-3 and TRBJ2-1, with TRBD2 matching 11 bases. CDR3 amino acids: CASSSTSGSLNNEQFF. Here the CDR3 DNA reads TGTGCCAGCAGTTCCACTAGCGGGAGTTTGAACAATGAGCAGTTCTTC.